What follows is one T cell receptor beta chain and its context. Its antigen is as yet unknown. The authors prepared the TCRbeta library with unique molecular identifiers. Each CDR3 protein gets one entry after TCRdb re-called the PCR reads with MiXCR. The repertoire holds about 190,000 distinct CDR3 sequences, roughly 11% seen once, with roughly 13% in the top ten. The record originates from a study of T-cell reconstitution after alpha-beta-depleted transplantation in children. Study results and limitations: At the one-year point after transplant, T-cell counts and TCRbeta diversity were found to come mostly from T cells that had been newly produced. Some patients owed their high day-60 TCRbeta diversity to surviving recipient T cells and thymic progenitors.

The V end lost 2 bases, the J end lost 6 bases, and 14 bases lay between the germline ends. The CDR3 contains 15 residues. CDR1 and CDR2 (germline): MNHEY, SVGEGT. The sequence came from a boy younger than 10 with acute myeloid leukemia, due to receive a stem cell transplant. The chain employs TRBV6-2 or TRBV6-3 and TRBJ2-1; the D call may be TRBD1 or TRBD2 (5 bases each). The sequencing here drew on PBMCs, taken before TCRalphabeta/CD19-depleted stem cell transplant. The CDR3 coding sequence is TGTGCCAGCAGTTACATGTGGGGGTCAGGCAATGAGCAGTTCTTC. It codes for CASSYMWGSGNEQFF.